This T cell receptor (beta chain) originates from a study of HIV-infected patients and healthy controls. This clonotype was seen more than once but under ten times. TCRdb reanalysed the 5' RACE reads using MiXCR and keeps one entry per CDR3 protein. Here the sample spans about 64,000 distinct CDR3 sequences, about 19% being singletons. Trimming pared 1 base from V and 4 bases from J, leaving 8 bases between. This CDR3 contains 13 residues. Germline CDR1 and CDR2: DFQATT and SNEGSKA (reference sequence). What was sequenced was CD4+ T cells from blood. The chain couples TRBV20-1 to TRBJ2-1; no definite D call. The source is a human donor in good health. As DNA, the CDR3 is TGCAGTGCTAGAGGGGCTAGGTACAATGAGCAGTTCTTC. This gives the protein CSARGARYNEQFF.